The entry below gives a single T cell receptor beta chain sequence along with its context. Its antigen remains unidentified. This entry comes from a study of siplizumab effects on memory and regulatory T cells. Trimming stripped 4 bases from V and 4 bases from J, with 17 bases between. Germline-derived CDR1 and CDR2 are SGDLS and YYNGEE. CDR3 length: 15 amino acids. The study's findings and limits: No naive or memory phenotype could be assigned to roughly 75-95% of proliferating clones.

Clones were read by immunoSEQ multiplex PCR, and TCRdb kept only the in-frame ones, dropping some. Of some 120,000 clones listed, about 94% are singletons. The sequence was collected from a human donor in good health. The chain is built from TRBV9 and TRBJ1-1; D is ambiguous. Sequencing was performed on non-Treg CD4+ T cells sorted from blood. As DNA, the CDR3 is TGTGCCAGCAGCCCGCGACTCGCTGGAGTCACTGAAGCTTTCTTT. Amino acids: CASSPRLAGVTEAFF.